This entry is about one T cell receptor beta chain. Its antigen is unknown. Germline loops: CDR1 DFQATT, CDR2 SNEGSKA (reference sequence). V was clipped by 0 bases and J by 6 bases, with 5 bases between them. The CDR3 loop spans 11 amino acids. Allogeneic regulatory or mature dendritic cells were co-cultured for 5 days with CFSE-labeled sorted T cells at 1:10. This specimen comes from a study of regulatory dendritic cells for organ transplantation. Study results and limitations: Regulatory dendritic cells appeared to expand memory CD8+ clones less than mature ones. The authors noted considerable between-person heterogeneity in alloreactive memory CD8+ cells. Memory CD8+ T cells were the most oligoclonal; naive cells were highly diverse.

Clones were sequenced by immunoSEQ multiplex PCR, and TCRdb holds only the in-frame ones, with some missing. The sample lists 12,000 or so clones, roughly 64% occurring once. This TCR was sampled from a human donor in good health. Specimen: naive CD8+ T cells from blood cultured with dendritic cells. Sample subset: CD45RA+ naive T cells. The V call is TRBV20-1, the J call TRBJ1-2; D remains unclear. The CDR3 sequence is CSAREADGYTF. CDR3 in DNA: TGCAGTGCTAGAGAGGCGGATGGCTACACCTTC.